This T cell receptor beta chain was observed in a study of human T cells and chemical hapten exposure. MiXCR, applied by TCRdb to the RACE reads, yields one record per CDR3 protein. The sample yields tens of thousands of distinct CDR3 sequences, 12% seen once. CDR3 length equals 13 residues. The J segment lost 6 bases and the V segment lost 7 bases, leaving 9 bases of the junction unmatched. Germline values: CDR1 GTSNPN, CDR2 SVGIG (reference sequence). Study-level results: Healthy people's immune response may differ from that of the donors, who had alopecia.

In its sample, this clonotype was seen many times. The antigen remains unidentified. Regarding time point: patch test 1, 2 weeks after DPC sensitization. Noted treatment: therapeutic diphenylcyclopropenone sensitization with weekly scalp DPC. The clonotype originates from a woman aged 55-69 years with alopecia areata. Some clones in this sample may be carry-over from other donors' samples. The sequenced sample was whole blood, obtained in connection with sensitization to the hapten diphenylcyclopropenone (DPC). The chain couples TRBV30 to TRBJ2-1, with 7 bases that match TRBD2. This CDR3 is CALGTTWGNEQFF. CDR3 sequence (DNA): TGTGCCTTGGGGACTACCTGGGGCAATGAGCAGTTCTTC.